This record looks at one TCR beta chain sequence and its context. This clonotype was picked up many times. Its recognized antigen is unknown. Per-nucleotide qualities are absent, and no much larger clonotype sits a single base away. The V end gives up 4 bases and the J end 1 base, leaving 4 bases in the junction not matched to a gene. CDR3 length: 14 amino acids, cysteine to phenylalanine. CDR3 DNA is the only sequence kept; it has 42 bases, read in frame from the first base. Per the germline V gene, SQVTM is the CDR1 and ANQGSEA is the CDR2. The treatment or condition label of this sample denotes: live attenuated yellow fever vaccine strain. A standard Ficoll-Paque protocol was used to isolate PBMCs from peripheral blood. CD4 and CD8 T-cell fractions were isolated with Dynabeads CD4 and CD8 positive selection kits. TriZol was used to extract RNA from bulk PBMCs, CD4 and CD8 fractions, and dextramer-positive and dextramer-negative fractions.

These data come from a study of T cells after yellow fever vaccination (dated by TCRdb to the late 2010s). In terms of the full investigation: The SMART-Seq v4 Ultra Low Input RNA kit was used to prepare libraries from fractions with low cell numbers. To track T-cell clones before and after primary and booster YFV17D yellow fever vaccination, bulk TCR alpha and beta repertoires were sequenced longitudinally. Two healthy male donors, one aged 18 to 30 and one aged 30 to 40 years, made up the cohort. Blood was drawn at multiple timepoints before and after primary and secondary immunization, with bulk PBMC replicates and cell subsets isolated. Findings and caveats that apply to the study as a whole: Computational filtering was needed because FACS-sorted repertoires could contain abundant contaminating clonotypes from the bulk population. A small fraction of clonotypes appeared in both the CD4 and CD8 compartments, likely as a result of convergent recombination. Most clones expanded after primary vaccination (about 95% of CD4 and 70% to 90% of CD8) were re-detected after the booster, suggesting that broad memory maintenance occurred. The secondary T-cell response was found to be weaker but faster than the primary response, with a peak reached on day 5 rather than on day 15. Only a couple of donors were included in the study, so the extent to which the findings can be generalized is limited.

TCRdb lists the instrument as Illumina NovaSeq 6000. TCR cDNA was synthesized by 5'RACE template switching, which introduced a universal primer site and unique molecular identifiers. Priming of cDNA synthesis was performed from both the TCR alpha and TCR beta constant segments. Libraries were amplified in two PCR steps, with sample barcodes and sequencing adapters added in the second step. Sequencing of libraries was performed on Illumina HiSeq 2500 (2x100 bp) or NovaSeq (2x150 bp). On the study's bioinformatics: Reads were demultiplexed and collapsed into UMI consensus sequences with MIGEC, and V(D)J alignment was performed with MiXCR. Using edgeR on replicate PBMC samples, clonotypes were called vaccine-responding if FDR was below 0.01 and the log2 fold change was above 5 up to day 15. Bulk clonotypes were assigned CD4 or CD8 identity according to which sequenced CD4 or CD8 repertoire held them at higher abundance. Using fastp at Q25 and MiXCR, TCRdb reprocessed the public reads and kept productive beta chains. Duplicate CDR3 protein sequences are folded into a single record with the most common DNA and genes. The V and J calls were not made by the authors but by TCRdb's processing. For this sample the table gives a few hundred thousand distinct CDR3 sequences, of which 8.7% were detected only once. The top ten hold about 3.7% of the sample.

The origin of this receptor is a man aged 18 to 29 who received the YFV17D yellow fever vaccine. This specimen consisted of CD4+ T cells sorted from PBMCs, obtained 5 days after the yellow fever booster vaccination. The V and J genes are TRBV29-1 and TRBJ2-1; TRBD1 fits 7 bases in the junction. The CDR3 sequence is CSVAGTASYNEQFF. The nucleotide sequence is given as TGCAGCGTTGCCGGGACAGCTTCCTACAATGAGCAGTTCTTC.